These 19 T cell receptor beta chains were all obtained from the same sample, sequenced in a study of blood T cell repertoires in COVID-19. The assay was immunoSEQ multiplex PCR, and TCRdb's table has in-frame clones only and misses some. The repertoire has about 150,000 clones, roughly nine tenths of them found once; the top ten carry roughly 14%. Input material: peripheral blood. The receptor set was obtained from a woman in her 40s with acute or convalescent COVID-19.

The chain employs TRBV7-2 and TRBJ1-2; 12 bases are a match to TRBD1. There are 16 residues in the CDR3. The germline V gene encodes CDR1 SGHTA and CDR2 FQGNSA. V lost 7 bases to trimming and J lost 5 bases; unmatched junction nucleotides: 11. The DNA for the CDR3 is TGTGCCAGCAATGGGGGACAGGGGGCCTCTTTTTATGGCTACACCTTC. It is translated as CASNGGQGASFYGYTF. Drawing the rest from reference TRBV7-2 and TRBJ1-2, the complete variable domain is GAGVSQSPSNKVTEKGKDVELRCDPISGHTALYWYRQSLGQGLEFLIYFQGNSAPDKSGLPSDRFSAERTGGSVSTLTIQRTQQEDSAVYLCASNGGQGASFYGYTFGSGTRLTVV.

This clone was picked up a small number of times. This chain joins TRBV7-8 and TRBJ1-4, with D possibly TRBD1 on 6 matching bases. Germline V lookup: CDR1 SGHVS, CDR2 FQNEAQ. Trimming left V 7 bases short and J 7 bases short, with 13 bases between. The CDR3 loop spans 13 amino acids. CDR3 protein: CASTRGGGEKLFF. CDR3 bases: TGTGCCAGCACCAGGGGCGGTGGTGAAAAACTGTTTTTT.

The V and J genes are TRBV18 and TRBJ2-2; 7 positions agree with TRBD1. V gave up 3 bases and J gave up 1 base; unmatched junction bases: 11. Germline CDR1 and CDR2: KGHSH and LQKENI. The CDR3 has 18 residues. CDR3 coding DNA: TGTGCCAGCTCACCCCCAAAGGGCCAGGGGGTGAACACCGGGGAGCTGTTTTTT. It is translated as CASSPPKGQGVNTGELFF.

This clone was recorded a few times. This rearrangement joins TRBV7-9 to TRBJ1-5; D is undetermined. Trimming shortened V by 3 bases and J by 4 bases, and 4 bases separated the two germline ends. There are 12 residues in the CDR3. Germline loops: CDR1 SEHNR, CDR2 FQNEAQ (reference sequence). The CDR3 spells CASSFGNQPQHF. The CDR3 region has the DNA TGTGCCAGCAGCTTCGGGAATCAGCCCCAGCATTTT. Variable domain in full (rest from reference TRBV7-9 and TRBJ1-5): DTGVSQNPRHKITKRGQNVTFRCDPISEHNRLYWYRQTLGQGPEFLTYFQNEAQLEKSRLLSDRFSAERPKGSFSTLEIQRTEQGDSAMYLCASSFGNQPQHFGDGTRLSIL.

The rearrangement links TRBV6-5 to TRBJ2-3, with a weak D call TRBD1 (6 bases). Trimming shortened V by 7 bases and J by 4 bases, and 18 bases separated the two germline ends. CDR1 is MNHEY, CDR2 SVGAGI, per germline. There are 15 residues in the CDR3. The CDR3 DNA follows: TGTGCCAGCACAGAGGGCTACAGGGAGTCAGATACGCAGTATTTT. It is translated as CASTEGYRESDTQYF.

The V call is TRBV25-1, the J call TRBJ2-1, with no clear D. CDR3 length: 16 residues. Between the trimmed V and J ends, which lost 6 bases and 0 bases, there was a span of 15 bases. Germline V gene sequence: CDR1 MGHDK, CDR2 SYGVNS. The DNA of the CDR3 is TGTGCCAGCAGGGGCCCGGCCTCCAGCTCCTACAATGAGCAGTTCTTC. Translated, it gives CASRGPASSSYNEQFF.

The chain combines TRBV10-3 with TRBJ1-6; the match to TRBD1 covers 8 bases. Germline CDR1 reads ENHRY; CDR2 reads SYGVKD. The CDR3 spans 14 residues. The junction had 5 bases not matched to a gene; V was cut back by 8 bases and J by 5 bases. The CDR3 DNA reads as TGTGCCATCGCGTCGGGACAGGATAATTCACCCCTCCACTTT. Translated, it gives CAIASGQDNSPLHF.

This chain joins TRBV29-1 and TRBJ2-6, with 8 bases aligning to TRBD2. V was clipped by 7 bases and J by 0 bases; unmatched bases: 2. CDR3 length: 14 residues. CDR1 is SQVTM, CDR2 ANQGSEA, per germline. The CDR3 DNA reads as TGCAGCGCCGGGGGGGTCTCTGGGGCCAACGTCCTGACTTTC. This sequence encodes CSAGGVSGANVLTF.

The chain couples TRBV24-1 to TRBJ2-7, with TRBD2 as a possible D gene (6 bases). The CDR3 length is 16 residues. Trimming left V 5 bases short and J 8 bases short, with 24 bases between. The germline V gene has CDR1 KGHDR and CDR2 SFDVKD. This chain's CDR3 is CATSGLPPRPREQQYF. The CDR3 nucleotides are TGTGCCACCAGTGGCCTCCCACCGCGGCCGCGGGAACAGCAGTACTTC.

This clone was observed a single time. The genes are TRBV19 and TRBJ2-3; the match to TRBD1 covers 7 bases. After removal of 6 bases from V and 7 bases from J, the junction contained 7 bases not matched to a gene. Germline-derived CDR1 and CDR2 are LNHDA and SQIVND (reference sequence). The CDR3 has 13 amino acids. CDR3: CASRGTALYTQYF. Written as DNA, the CDR3 is TGTGCCAGTAGGGGGACAGCCCTCTATACGCAGTATTTT. The full variable domain, with the rest looked up from reference TRBV19 and TRBJ2-3, is DGGITQSPKYLFRKEGQNVTLSCEQNLNHDAMYWYRQDPGQGLRLIYYSQIVNDFQKGDIAEGYSVSREKKESFPLTVTSAQKNPTAFYLCASRGTALYTQYFGPGTRLTVL.

The chain couples TRBV6-1 to TRBJ1-5, with D unresolved. V lost 1 base and J lost 12, with 7 bases in between. This CDR3 contains 11 residues. CDR1 is MNHNS and CDR2 is SASEGT in the germline V gene. CDR3 residues: CASSEVRGQHF. CDR3 nucleotides: TGTGCCAGCAGTGAAGTCCGGGGCCAGCATTTT.

This clone was picked up one time. The J gene is TRBJ1-4, the V gene TRBV9, with TRBD1 matching over 7 bases. With V trimmed by 0 bases and J by 4 bases, 3 bases remained unmatched. CDR1 and CDR2 (germline): SGDLS, YYNGEE. This CDR3 spans 15 amino acids. The CDR3 loop is CASSVDGTVNEKLFF. CDR3 sequence (DNA): TGTGCCAGCAGCGTAGACGGGACAGTTAATGAAAAACTGTTTTTT.

CDR3 sequence: CASSRRQGFGANVLTF. CDR3 nucleotide sequence: TGTGCCAGCAGCCGCCGACAGGGTTTCGGGGCCAACGTCCTGACTTTC. The V call is TRBV14, the J call TRBJ2-6; 7 positions match TRBD1. With V trimmed by 4 bases and J by 4 bases, 7 bases remained unmatched. Germline V gene sequence: CDR1 SGHDN, CDR2 FVKESK. The CDR3 covers 16 residues.

The rearrangement joins TRBV4-1 to TRBJ2-7; 14 positions agree with TRBD2. This CDR3 is 18 amino acids long. The germline gives CDR1 MGHRA, CDR2 YSYEKL. The V gene end was trimmed by 1 base and the J gene end by 4 bases; junction bases not matched to a gene: 9. DNA for the CDR3: TGCGCCAGCAGCCAAGTCCCTTCAGGACTAGCGGGAGGATACGAGCAGTACTTC. It specifies CASSQVPSGLAGGYEQYF.

Only one count was recorded for this clone. The chain employs TRBV5-4 and TRBJ1-4; the match to TRBD1 covers 8 bases. The germline gives CDR1 SGHNT, CDR2 YYREEE (reference sequence). The CDR3 runs to 15 residues. J lost 8 bases, V lost 3 bases, and 9 bases had no gene match. The CDR3: CASSSGDRPDEKLFF. The CDR3 nucleotides are TGTGCCAGCAGCTCCGGGGACAGGCCGGACGAAAAACTGTTTTTT.

The V and J genes are TRBV3-1 (or the pseudogene TRBV3-2) and TRBJ2-3; D perhaps matches TRBD2 (6 bases). Germline V gives CDR1 LGHDT, CDR2 YNNKEL (reference sequence). The V end was cut by 1 base, the J end by 1 base, with 15 bases between. There are 17 residues in the CDR3. The CDR3 reads CASSQGGLLFGTDTQYF. In DNA, the CDR3 is TGTGCCAGCAGCCAAGGAGGACTACTTTTCGGCACAGATACGCAGTATTTT.

For the CDR3, the DNA is TGTGCCAGCAGCCAAGACCCGGGACAGGGGCACGGGGAGCTGTTTTTT. Protein sequence: CASSQDPGQGHGELFF. V usage is TRBV4-2 and J usage is TRBJ2-2, with 10 nucleotides matching TRBD1. The CDR3 covers 16 residues. In germline, CDR1 is LGHNA, CDR2 YNFKEQ. V gave up 0 bases and J gave up 7 bases; unmatched junction bases: 5.

This chain joins TRBV5-4 and TRBJ2-3, with 11 nucleotides matching TRBD2. CDR1 and CDR2 (germline): SGHNT, YYREEE (reference sequence). The CDR3 has 17 residues. V lost 0 bases and J lost 5; bases outside the gene matches: 8. The CDR3 reads CASSLAVAGGPQDTQYF. In DNA, the CDR3 is TGTGCCAGCAGCTTGGCGGTAGCGGGGGGGCCTCAAGATACGCAGTATTTT.

The chain recombines TRBV15 with TRBJ2-2; maybe TRBD1 (6 bases). V was shortened by 9 bases and J by 6 bases, with 20 bases between the two germline ends. This CDR3 has 15 residues. The V gene's germline CDR1 is LNHNV and CDR2 YYDKDF (reference sequence). The CDR3 here is CATRNPGQLSGELFF. The CDR3 DNA reads as TGTGCCACAAGAAATCCGGGACAATTATCCGGGGAGCTGTTTTTT.